The 8 T cell receptor beta chains listed next were all sequenced from one sample in a study of T cell responses to AZD1222 COVID-19 vaccine. Sequencing was performed with immunoSEQ multiplex PCR; in TCRdb, only in-frame clones are kept and a portion is missing. The data show around 160,000 clones, with approximately 90% seen just once and 1.3% held by the top ten. This material consisted of peripheral blood, taken 28 days after the second AZD1222 dose. These receptors were obtained from an adult who received the AZD1222 COVID-19 vaccine.

The rearrangement joins TRBV12-3 or TRBV12-4 to TRBJ1-2, with D perhaps TRBD1 (5 bases). The V gene lost 4 bases and the J gene lost 5 bases, with 11 bases spanning the gap. This CDR3 spans 13 amino acids. Written as DNA, the CDR3 is TGTGCCAGCAGTTCCCGGGACCTTTATGGCTACACCTTC. Translating it yields CASSSRDLYGYTF.

V and J are TRBV5-6 and TRBJ2-7; D perhaps matches TRBD1 (6 bases). This CDR3 contains 16 residues. Germline V CDR1 and CDR2: SGHDT, YYEEEE. Trimming removed 0 bases from V and 4 bases from J, with 17 bases in between. The CDR3 region has the DNA TGTGCCAGCAGCTTGGTGGCAGGACAGAGTTGGTACGAGCAGTACTTC. It translates to CASSLVAGQSWYEQYF.

The rearrangement uses TRBV18 and TRBJ1-2; D might be TRBD1 (6 bases). Germline-derived CDR1 and CDR2 are KGHSH and LQKENI. V lost 5 bases and J lost 8, with 18 bases in between. The CDR3 runs 14 residues. CDR3 sequence (DNA): TGTGCCAGCTCATACGGGACACCCACTCAGGGCTACACCTTC. The encoded protein is CASSYGTPTQGYTF.

The chain couples TRBV12-3 or TRBV12-4 to TRBJ1-5; no clear D. The CDR3 loop spans 11 amino acids. The germline V and J ends were trimmed by 3 bases and 7 bases, with 4 bases remaining between them. The CDR3 is CASSFGQPQHF. The CDR3 nucleotides read TGTGCCAGCAGTTTCGGACAGCCCCAGCATTTT.

The V gene is TRBV27, the J gene TRBJ2-7; 8 positions agree with TRBD1. This CDR3 comprises 14 residues. CDR1 and CDR2 from the germline V gene are MNHEY and SMNVEV (reference sequence). V lost 3 bases to trimming and J lost 5 bases; unmatched junction nucleotides: 6. Here the CDR3 DNA reads TGTGCCAGCAGTTTGGGACAGGCGTCACACGAGCAGTACTTC. Its translation: CASSLGQASHEQYF.

The rearrangement uses TRBV4-1 and TRBJ1-2, with a possible D match to TRBD1 (6 bases). The ends were cut back, 0 bases at V and 8 bases at J, with 16 bases in the middle. There are 15 residues in the CDR3. Germline CDR1 is MGHRA and CDR2 is YSYEKL. The CDR3 is CASSQDLGGARGYTF. DNA for the CDR3: TGCGCCAGCAGCCAAGACCTGGGGGGGGCTCGGGGCTACACCTTC.

The J gene is TRBJ1-3, the V gene TRBV30; 8 positions agree with TRBD1. Germline V gene sequence: CDR1 GTSNPN, CDR2 SVGIG (reference sequence). Germline trimming cut 3 bases from V and 4 bases from J; bases unmatched to any gene: 5. CDR3 length: 14 residues. The CDR3 DNA sequence: TGTGCCTGGAGGGACAGGGCGTCCGGAAACACCATATATTTT. It is translated as CAWRDRASGNTIYF.

This clone was seen more than once but under ten times. The chain recombines TRBV6-5 with TRBJ1-2; no clear D gene. The germline gives CDR1 MNHEY, CDR2 SVGAGI. Trimming cost V 3 bases and J 4 bases, with 6 bases left between them. This CDR3 spans 12 amino acids. CDR3 residues: CASSYKSYGYTF. The CDR3 DNA follows: TGTGCCAGCAGTTATAAGAGCTATGGCTACACCTTC.